Given below is one T cell receptor (beta chain) in context. What it binds is unknown. This sample stems from a study of chemoradiotherapy in HPV16-positive cancers. Using immunoSEQ multiplex PCR, the repertoire was profiled, and TCRdb retains in-frame clones only, with some absent. The repertoire holds about 1,000 clones, with more than 70% as singletons. Samples were taken several times over chemoradiotherapy. V was cut by 1 base and J by 0 bases, with 12 bases left in between. The CDR3 consists of 16 residues. Germline CDR1 is SGHRS and CDR2 is YFSETQ. Notes on the study in general: Better recurrence-free survival went with HPV-responsive T-cell expansion in HPV16-positive patients. Candidate HPV-specific clones and E7-related TCR motifs grew in tumor during treatment.

The chain employs TRBV5-1 and TRBJ2-3, with D perhaps matching TRBD1 (5 bases). This TCR was sampled from a human donor with HPV-associated anogenital cancer. The sample in question was tumor tissue, obtained from a patient who underwent chemoradiotherapy. As DNA, the CDR3 is TGCGCCAGCAGCTTGTCTGGGGCTCTAAGCACAGATACGCAGTATTTT. Translation: CASSLSGALSTDTQYF.